One sample yielded the 30 T cell receptor beta chains listed below, sequenced in a study of blood T cell repertoires in COVID-19. The assay was immunoSEQ multiplex PCR, and TCRdb's table has in-frame clones only and misses some. The profile shows more than 300,000 clones, around 87% of them singletons. The sample comprised peripheral blood. Receptor source: a woman aged 25-40 years with COVID-19, enrolled during active disease.

This chain links TRBV11-2 with TRBJ2-3; the D gene is possibly TRBD2 (6 bases). The CDR3 consists of 15 residues. From germline, CDR1 is SGHAT and CDR2 FQNNGV. V was pared by 1 base and J by 0 bases, with 8 bases between. For the CDR3, the DNA is TGTGCCAGCAGCTTAGCCAGCGGGAGCACAGATACGCAGTATTTT. It codes for CASSLASGSTDTQYF. The variable domain in full, completed from reference TRBV11-2 and TRBJ2-3, reads EAGVAQSPRYKIIEKRQSVAFWCNPISGHATLYWYQQILGQGPKLLIQFQNNGVVDDSQLPKDRFSAERLKGVDSTLKIQPAKLEDSAVYLCASSLASGSTDTQYFGPGTRLTVL.

This clone was counted only a few times. As DNA, the CDR3 is TGTGCCACCAGCAGAGATCTGGGAGCCGGAAACACCATATATTTT. As protein: CATSRDLGAGNTIYF. The V gene is TRBV15, the J gene TRBJ1-3; D ambiguous. CDR1 is LNHNV and CDR2 is YYDKDF in the germline V gene (reference sequence). The CDR3 has 15 amino acids. The V end lost 0 bases, the J end lost 4 bases, and 10 bases lay between the germline ends.

J is TRBJ2-7 and V is TRBV7-9, with 12 bases identical to TRBD2. In germline, CDR1 is SEHNR, CDR2 FQNEAQ (reference sequence). The CDR3 contains 14 residues. Trimming removed 5 bases from V and 5 bases from J; junction bases left unmatched: 4. Written as DNA, the CDR3 is TGTGCCAGCAGCGCTAGCGGGAGGGCAAACGAGCAGTACTTC. This encodes CASSASGRANEQYF.

This clone was seen at least ten times. The chain carries TRBV4-3 and TRBJ1-6, with 7 bases identical to TRBD1. CDR3 size: 16 residues. Germline CDR1 and CDR2: LGHNA and YSLEER. V was pared by 3 bases and J by 10 bases, with 12 bases of the junction left unmatched. CDR3 amino acids: CASSQLRDSLGSPLHF. In DNA, the CDR3 is TGCGCCAGCAGCCAGTTACGGGACAGTCTCGGCTCACCCCTCCACTTT.

This rearrangement joins TRBV28 to TRBJ2-3; no reliable D call. V lost 7 bases to trimming and J lost 0 bases, with 11 bases between them. CDR3 length equals 14 residues. The germline V gene has CDR1 MDHEN and CDR2 SYDVKM. The CDR3 DNA reads TGTGCCAGCATTCAACGGGTTAGCACAGATACGCAGTATTTT. Translating gives CASIQRVSTDTQYF. Complete variable domain (other parts from reference TRBV28 and TRBJ2-3): DVKVTQSSRYLVKRTGEKVFLECVQDMDHENMFWYRQDPGLGLRLIYFSYDVKMKEKGDIPEGYSVSREKKERFSLILESASTNQTSMYLCASIQRVSTDTQYFGPGTRLTVL.

This chain links TRBV29-1 with TRBJ2-2; D unresolved. The ends were cut back, 5 bases at V and 2 bases at J, with 3 bases in the middle. Germline CDR1 and CDR2: SQVTM and ANQGSEA. The CDR3 is 11 amino acids. Here the CDR3 reads CSVQNTGELFF. As DNA, the CDR3 is TGCAGCGTTCAAAACACCGGGGAGCTGTTTTTT.

This chain uses TRBV18 with TRBJ2-1; a weak D match, TRBD1 (6 bases). The length of the CDR3 is 16 residues. The ends were cut back, 6 bases at V and 5 bases at J, with 20 bases in the middle. From germline, CDR1 is KGHSH and CDR2 LQKENI. CDR3 in DNA: TGTGCCAGCTCGGATTTGACAGGACCCAATAACAATGAGCAGTTCTTC. Its translation: CASSDLTGPNNNEQFF.

In this sample, this clone turned up a few times. The chain couples TRBV7-9 to TRBJ1-2, with D possibly being TRBD1 (6 bases). This CDR3 comprises 13 residues. Germline V gene data show CDR1 as SEHNR and CDR2 as FQNEAQ (reference sequence). Trimming took off 0 bases at V and 8 bases at J, with 10 bases between the two ends. DNA of the CDR3: TGTGCCAGCAGCTTAGCTAACAGGGACGGCTACACCTTC. It translates to CASSLANRDGYTF.

V usage is TRBV2 and J usage is TRBJ2-5, with a tentative D call TRBD2 (5 bases). Germline CDR1 is SNHLY and CDR2 is FYNNEI. The CDR3 runs to 13 residues. V lost 3 bases and J lost 3, with 8 bases in between. This CDR3 reads CASSEEVEETQYF. In DNA form, the CDR3 reads TGTGCCAGCAGTGAGGAGGTCGAAGAGACCCAGTACTTC.

CDR3: CATRRRAAGTDTQYF. CDR3 in DNA: TGTGCCACCCGAAGGAGAGCAGCCGGCACAGATACGCAGTATTTT. The genes are TRBV19 and TRBJ2-3; D uncertain. Looked up from germline, CDR1 is LNHDA and CDR2 is SQIVND (reference sequence). The V gene lost 10 bases and the J gene lost 1 base, with 18 bases spanning the gap. The CDR3 length is 15 residues.

The V call is TRBV19, the J call TRBJ1-1, with D hard to call. CDR1 LNHDA and CDR2 SQIVND come from the germline V gene (reference sequence). V was trimmed by 5 bases and J by 4 bases, leaving 14 bases between them. This CDR3 region has 14 residues. DNA of the CDR3: TGTGCCAGTAGTCTAGGACTTGAGTCCACTGAAGCTTTCTTT. Amino acids: CASSLGLESTEAFF.

This clone occurred a few times. This sequence joins TRBV11-2 and TRBJ1-3, with 10 bases aligning to TRBD1. V lost 5 bases and J lost 4; bases outside the gene matches: 5. Germline V gives CDR1 SGHAT, CDR2 FQNNGV. The CDR3 extends over 15 amino acids. The DNA for the CDR3 is TGTGCCAGCAGCCGCGGGACAGGGGTGGGAAACACCATATATTTT. The encoded protein is CASSRGTGVGNTIYF.

This sequence joins TRBV28 and TRBJ2-1, with 9 bases aligning to TRBD2. J lost 9 bases, V lost 6 bases, and 6 bases had no gene match. The CDR3 covers 13 residues. The V gene's germline CDR1 is MDHEN and CDR2 SYDVKM. For the CDR3, the DNA is TGTGCCAGCAGGGCGGGAGGGCCCCGTGAGCAGTTCTTC. Its protein product is CASRAGGPREQFF.

This sequence joins TRBV30 and TRBJ2-5; the match to TRBD2 covers 9 bases. With V trimmed by 1 base and J by 5 bases, 5 bases remained unmatched. Germline CDR1 and CDR2: GTSNPN and SVGIG (reference sequence). The CDR3 loop spans 14 amino acids. The CDR3 loop is CAWSDSGSGETQYF. CDR3 nucleotide sequence: TGTGCCTGGAGTGATAGCGGGAGCGGGGAGACCCAGTACTTC. Full variable domain (rest looked up from reference TRBV30 and TRBJ2-5): SQTIHQWPATLVQPVGSPLSLECTVEGTSNPNLYWYRQAAGRGLQLLFYSVGIGQISSEVPQNLSASRPQDRQFILSSKKLLLSDSGFYLCAWSDSGSGETQYFGPGTRLLVL.

On this clone itself: At the DNA level, this CDR3 is encoded by other sequences in the same sample as well. The chain employs TRBV29-1 and TRBJ2-1, with 13 positions matching TRBD2. There are 12 residues in the CDR3. J lost 6 bases, V lost 7 bases, and 0 bases had no gene match. Looked up from germline, CDR1 is SQVTM and CDR2 is ANQGSEA. The CDR3: CSGTSGSNEQFF. The CDR3 DNA reads as TGCAGCGGGACTAGCGGGAGCAATGAGCAGTTCTTC.

The gene calls are TRBV5-4 and TRBJ2-3, with 11 bases aligning to TRBD2. Germline CDR1 SGHNT, CDR2 YYREEE (reference sequence). The CDR3 is made up of 14 amino acids. The ends lost 4 bases at V and 4 bases at J; junction bases unmatched: 2. CDR3 bases: TGTGCCAGCAGCCCGGGACTAGCGGCAGATACGCAGTATTTT. It specifies CASSPGLAADTQYF.

The chain couples TRBV12-3 or TRBV12-4 to TRBJ1-2; TRBD1 might be the D (5 bases). The CDR3 totals 12 residues. Trimming stripped 6 bases from V and 5 bases from J, with 10 bases between. This CDR3 reads CASSLEGYGYTF. As DNA, the CDR3 is TGTGCCAGCAGCCTGGAGGGGTATGGCTACACCTTC.

J is TRBJ1-2 and V is TRBV7-2, with no clear D. Germline V gene lookup returns CDR1 SGHTA and CDR2 FQGNSA. The CDR3 is 15 residues long. The V and J ends lost 1 base and 4 bases respectively, with 13 bases between them. CDR3 sequence: CASSLGQATPYGYTF. The DNA for the CDR3 is TGTGCCAGCAGCTTAGGGCAGGCAACGCCCTATGGCTACACCTTC.

V and J are TRBV29-1 and TRBJ2-3; 9 bases are shared with TRBD2. The CDR3 is 16 amino acids. CDR1 and CDR2 from the germline V gene are SQVTM and ANQGSEA. V gave up 1 base and J gave up 1 base; unmatched junction bases: 6. This chain's CDR3 is CSVEAGREGRTDTQYF. The CDR3 DNA reads TGCAGCGTTGAAGCAGGGCGGGAGGGTCGCACAGATACGCAGTATTTT.

This CDR3 reads CASSPVGVQETQYF. CDR3 bases: TGTGCCAGCAGCCCGGTCGGGGTCCAAGAGACCCAGTACTTC. The J gene is TRBJ2-5, the V gene TRBV5-4; a possible D gene is TRBD2 (5 bases). Looked up from germline, CDR1 is SGHNT and CDR2 is YYREEE (reference sequence). The CDR3 extends over 14 amino acids. V was clipped by 4 bases and J by 1 base, with 11 bases between them.

This clone was found a few times. The CDR3 loop is CASSPWTRTYEQYF. CDR3 nucleotides: TGTGCCAGCAGCCCTTGGACACGAACCTACGAGCAGTACTTC. This chain connects TRBV7-2 to TRBJ2-7; possibly TRBD1 for D (5 bases). V was pared by 5 bases and J by 2 bases, with 13 bases between. Germline-derived CDR1 and CDR2 are SGHTA and FQGNSA. CDR3 length equals 14 residues.

The gene calls are TRBV18 and TRBJ2-1; 8 bases match TRBD2. The CDR3 contains 14 residues. V was clipped by 6 bases and J by 7 bases; unmatched bases: 8. Germline V gene lookup returns CDR1 KGHSH and CDR2 LQKENI. The CDR3 DNA reads as TGTGCCAGCTCCCCCGAAGCGGGAGCTAATGAGCAGTTCTTC. Translated: CASSPEAGANEQFF.

The rearrangement uses TRBV5-8 and TRBJ2-7; no definite D call. In germline, CDR1 is SGHTS, CDR2 YDEGEE. V dropped 0 bases and J dropped 6 bases, with 10 bases sitting between them. The CDR3 has 13 residues. The CDR3 nucleotides are TGTGCCAGCAGCTTGGACCTCCCGGGCGAGCAGTACTTC. Translated: CASSLDLPGEQYF.

V gene TRBV6-5 combines with J gene TRBJ1-2; unclear D gene. The V and J ends lost 5 bases and 4 bases respectively, with 14 bases between them. CDR1 is MNHEY, CDR2 SVGAGI, per germline. The CDR3 is made up of 14 amino acids. The CDR3 DNA reads as TGTGCCAGCAGTCGAGATAAGGAGGGCTATGGCTACACCTTC. It is translated as CASSRDKEGYGYTF.

The chain joins TRBV4-1 to TRBJ2-7; 8 bases fit TRBD2. The CDR3 sequence is 14 residues long. The ends lost 3 bases at V and 6 bases at J; junction bases unmatched: 7. The germline V gene has CDR1 MGHRA and CDR2 YSYEKL. CDR3 loop: CASSQAGGYREQYF. The CDR3, as DNA: TGCGCCAGCAGCCAGGCGGGGGGATACCGCGAGCAGTACTTC.

This clone was picked up one time. The CDR3 here is CASSPGTSGRHEQYF. The CDR3 bases are TGTGCCAGCAGCCCAGGGACTAGCGGGAGGCACGAGCAGTACTTC. This sequence joins TRBV3-1 (or the pseudogene TRBV3-2) and TRBJ2-7; 15 positions match TRBD2. J was trimmed by 5 bases and V by 4 bases; bases with no gene match: 3. CDR1 is LGHDT and CDR2 is YNNKEL in the germline V gene (reference sequence). The CDR3 covers 15 residues.

The chain carries TRBV6-5 and TRBJ2-3; 8 positions match TRBD2. This CDR3 is 15 amino acids long. Unmatched junction bases numbered 4, after V lost 0 bases and J lost 5 bases. Germline loops: CDR1 MNHEY, CDR2 SVGAGI. The CDR3 is CASSYSSGSEDTQYF. The CDR3 DNA sequence: TGTGCCAGCAGTTACTCGAGCGGGAGTGAAGATACGCAGTATTTT.

The chain couples TRBV10-2 to TRBJ1-6; D may be TRBD1 (5 bases). The length of the CDR3 is 16 residues. Between the trimmed V and J ends, which lost 3 bases and 7 bases, there was a span of 16 bases. The germline gives CDR1 WSHSY, CDR2 SAAADI. In nucleotides, the CDR3 is TGCGCCAGCAGTGATTGGGCCAGGGCGGTCAATTCACCCCTCCACTTT. It translates to CASSDWARAVNSPLHF.

The chain is built from TRBV4-1 and TRBJ2-7; 7 bases align to TRBD2. Germline values: CDR1 MGHRA, CDR2 YSYEKL. Trimming cost V 4 bases and J 4 bases; bases outside gene matches: 4. This CDR3 spans 13 amino acids. The DNA of the CDR3 is TGCGCCAGCAGCCCGGGGGAGGGTTACGAGCAGTACTTC. It translates to CASSPGEGYEQYF.

This clone was recorded only once. The chain recombines TRBV7-9 with TRBJ2-7, with a tentative D call TRBD1 (6 bases). V was pared by 6 bases and J by 3 bases, with 12 bases between. Germline assignment: CDR1 SEHNR and CDR2 FQNEAQ (reference sequence). The CDR3 contains 13 residues. The CDR3 nucleotides are TGTGCCAGCAGGGCTACAGGGTTCTACGAGCAGTACTTC. It yields the protein CASRATGFYEQYF.